This T cell receptor (beta chain) stems from a study of human T cells and chemical hapten exposure. The wider study: Across the whole study, which lasted roughly five months, patients were given diphenylcyclopropenone on the scalp once a week.

The trim removed 5 bases at V and 2 bases at J, leaving 4 bases unmatched. Germline V lookup: CDR1 MDHEN, CDR2 SYDVKM. The CDR3 is 14 amino acids. TCRdb called the RACE reads again in MiXCR, with one record for every CDR3 protein. The table has approximately 86,000 distinct CDR3 sequences, roughly a tenth seen once. This sample's time point: patch test 3, about 24 weeks after DPC sensitization. Treatment reported: therapeutic diphenylcyclopropenone sensitization with weekly scalp DPC. This sequence originates from a woman younger than 45 with alopecia areata. Some clones in this sample may be carry-over from other donors' samples. The chain links TRBV28 to TRBJ1-2; 8 positions match TRBD1. Material: whole blood, obtained in connection with sensitization to the hapten diphenylcyclopropenone (DPC). The CDR3 DNA is TGTGCCAGCAGTCGGACAGGGATAAACTATGGCTACACCTTC. Its translation: CASSRTGINYGYTF.